The 6 T cell receptor beta chains presented below share a single source sample, sequenced in a study of blood T cell repertoires in COVID-19. Profiled with immunoSEQ multiplex PCR; TCRdb holds only in-frame clones, not every one. The sample has approximately 100,000 clones; more than 65% are singletons. Specimen: peripheral blood. These receptors originate from a man aged 55 to 70 with acute or convalescent COVID-19.

The chain links TRBV27 to TRBJ2-1; D gene ambiguous. V lost 5 bases, J lost 2 bases, and 19 bases lay in between. The CDR3 spans 17 residues. From germline, CDR1 is MNHEY and CDR2 SMNVEV (reference sequence). CDR3 DNA sequence: TGTGCCAGCAGTCCATCCCCACCCCAGGAAACCTACAATGAGCAGTTCTTC. The encoded protein is CASSPSPPQETYNEQFF.

This chain links TRBV6-2 or TRBV6-3 with TRBJ1-2; no reliable D call. The germline V gene encodes CDR1 MNHEY and CDR2 SVGEGT. Trimming took off 5 bases at V and 5 bases at J, with 9 bases between the two ends. The CDR3 sequence is 12 residues long. Written as DNA, the CDR3 is TGTGCCAGCAGTAGGCGGAATTATGGCTACACCTTC. This gives the protein CASSRRNYGYTF.

This chain links TRBV30 with TRBJ1-2, with D unresolved. The CDR3 consists of 10 residues. Germline V gives CDR1 GTSNPN, CDR2 SVGIG (reference sequence). V lost 5 bases and J lost 5, with 6 bases in between. The CDR3 DNA reads as TGTGCCTGGTCAGGATATGGCTACACCTTC. This codes for CAWSGYGYTF.

Ten or more counts support this clone. The chain couples TRBV19 to TRBJ2-7; D is perhaps TRBD2 (7 bases). V lost 5 bases and J lost 4, with 18 bases in between. The CDR3 is made up of 15 amino acids. In germline, CDR1 is LNHDA, CDR2 SQIVND (reference sequence). CDR3 in amino acids: CASSPFAGALYEQYF. DNA for the CDR3: TGTGCCAGTAGTCCCTTCGCGGGGGCCCTTTACGAGCAGTACTTC.

This chain joins TRBV21-1 and TRBJ2-1; the D call of TRBD2 is as the table states it, not checked on the DNA. TRBV21-1 constitutes a pseudogene. CDR3 length: 15 residues. The CDR3 reads CASSKADSGSNEQFF. The CDR3 DNA sequence: TGTGCCAGCAGCAAAGCGGATAGCGGGAGTAATGAGCAGTTCTTC.

The genes are TRBV7-2 and TRBJ2-7; possible D gene TRBD2, 5 bases. Germline V gene sequence: CDR1 SGHTA, CDR2 FQGNSA. Trimming removed 0 bases at V and 0 bases at J, with 6 bases between. The CDR3 totals 14 residues. CDR3 loop: CASSLAAGSYEQYF. CDR3 DNA: TGTGCCAGCAGCTTAGCGGCGGGCTCCTACGAGCAGTACTTC.